Reported below is one TCR beta chain. Its antigen remains unknown. This entry belongs to a study of cytomegalovirus exposure and HLA in healthy donors. Points from the study as a whole: High sensitivity and specificity were reportedly achieved when the classifier diagnosed cytomegalovirus status.

V was clipped by 5 bases and J by 0 bases, with 16 bases between them. Germline V gene lookup returns CDR1 SGHTA and CDR2 FQGNSA. The CDR3 loop spans 17 amino acids. Each of the donors was a healthy bone marrow donor. This PCR relied on a set of 60 Vbeta primers and 13 Jbeta primers. Libraries were prepared by immunoSEQ multiplex PCR; TCRdb keeps only in-frame clonotypes and omits some of them. The profile covers 200,000 or so clones, with roughly 84% appearing a single time and 1% to 1.5% taken by the ten largest. This sequence originates from a human donor in good health. The rearrangement joins TRBV7-2 to TRBJ1-4, with D unresolved. Source material: PBMCs. The CDR3 nucleotides read TGTGCCAGCAGCCCCGGCTGGGGAGAGGCAACTAATGAAAAACTGTTTTTT. It encodes CASSPGWGEATNEKLFF.